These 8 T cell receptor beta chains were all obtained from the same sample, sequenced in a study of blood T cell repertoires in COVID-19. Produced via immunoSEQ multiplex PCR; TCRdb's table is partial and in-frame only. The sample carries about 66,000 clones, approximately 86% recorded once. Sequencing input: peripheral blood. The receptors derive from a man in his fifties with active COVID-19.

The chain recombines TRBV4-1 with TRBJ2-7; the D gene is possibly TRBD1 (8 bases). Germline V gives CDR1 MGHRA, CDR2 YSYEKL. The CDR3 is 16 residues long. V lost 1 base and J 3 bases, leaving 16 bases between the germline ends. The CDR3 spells CASSQGPTGGGYEQYF. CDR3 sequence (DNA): TGCGCCAGCAGCCAAGGCCCCACAGGGGGGGGCTACGAGCAGTACTTC.

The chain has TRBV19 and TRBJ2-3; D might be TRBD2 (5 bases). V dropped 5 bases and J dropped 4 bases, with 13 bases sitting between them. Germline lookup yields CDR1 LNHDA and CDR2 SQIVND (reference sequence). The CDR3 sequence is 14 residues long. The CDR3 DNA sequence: TGTGCCAGTAGTGCCGTGGGGAGTGCAGATACGCAGTATTTT. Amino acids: CASSAVGSADTQYF. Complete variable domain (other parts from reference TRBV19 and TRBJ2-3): DGGITQSPKYLFRKEGQNVTLSCEQNLNHDAMYWYRQDPGQGLRLIYYSQIVNDFQKGDIAEGYSVSREKKESFPLTVTSAQKNPTAFYLCASSAVGSADTQYFGPGTRLTVL.

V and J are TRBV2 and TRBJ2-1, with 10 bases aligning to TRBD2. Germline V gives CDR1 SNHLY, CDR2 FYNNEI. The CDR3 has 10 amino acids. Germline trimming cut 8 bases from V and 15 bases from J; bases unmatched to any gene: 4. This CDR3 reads CASASGSMFF. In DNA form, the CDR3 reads TGTGCCAGCGCTAGCGGGAGTATGTTCTTC.

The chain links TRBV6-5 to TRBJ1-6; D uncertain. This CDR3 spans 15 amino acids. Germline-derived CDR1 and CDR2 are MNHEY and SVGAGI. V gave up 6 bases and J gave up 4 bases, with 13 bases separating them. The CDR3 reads CASRSYMSYNSPLHF. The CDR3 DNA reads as TGTGCCAGCAGGTCTTATATGTCTTATAATTCACCCCTCCACTTT.

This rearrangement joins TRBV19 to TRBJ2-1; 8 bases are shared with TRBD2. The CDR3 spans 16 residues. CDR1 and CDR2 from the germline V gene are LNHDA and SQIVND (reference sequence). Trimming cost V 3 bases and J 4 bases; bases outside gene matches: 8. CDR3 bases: TGTGCCAGTAGTATCGGACCCCTAGCGGGTTACAATGAGCAGTTCTTC. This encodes CASSIGPLAGYNEQFF.

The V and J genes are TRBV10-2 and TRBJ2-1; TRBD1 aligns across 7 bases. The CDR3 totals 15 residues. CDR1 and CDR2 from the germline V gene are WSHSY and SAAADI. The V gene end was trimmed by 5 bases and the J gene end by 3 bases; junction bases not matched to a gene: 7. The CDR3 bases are TGCGCCAGCAGTTCCGGGACAGAGTTCTACAATGAGCAGTTCTTC. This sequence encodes CASSSGTEFYNEQFF.

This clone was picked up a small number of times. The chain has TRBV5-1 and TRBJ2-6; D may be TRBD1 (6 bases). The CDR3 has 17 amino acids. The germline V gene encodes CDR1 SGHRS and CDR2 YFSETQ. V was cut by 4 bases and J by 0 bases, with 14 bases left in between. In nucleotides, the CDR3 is TGCGCCAGCAGCCTACTAGGACAGTACTCTGGGGCCAACGTCCTGACTTTC. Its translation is CASSLLGQYSGANVLTF.

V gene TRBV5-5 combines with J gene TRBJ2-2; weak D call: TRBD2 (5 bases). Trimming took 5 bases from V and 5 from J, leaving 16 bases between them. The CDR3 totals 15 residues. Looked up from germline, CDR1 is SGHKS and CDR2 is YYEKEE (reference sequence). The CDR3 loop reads CASSFSVQGTGELFF. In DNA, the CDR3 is TGTGCCAGCAGTTTTAGCGTTCAAGGGACCGGGGAGCTGTTTTTT.